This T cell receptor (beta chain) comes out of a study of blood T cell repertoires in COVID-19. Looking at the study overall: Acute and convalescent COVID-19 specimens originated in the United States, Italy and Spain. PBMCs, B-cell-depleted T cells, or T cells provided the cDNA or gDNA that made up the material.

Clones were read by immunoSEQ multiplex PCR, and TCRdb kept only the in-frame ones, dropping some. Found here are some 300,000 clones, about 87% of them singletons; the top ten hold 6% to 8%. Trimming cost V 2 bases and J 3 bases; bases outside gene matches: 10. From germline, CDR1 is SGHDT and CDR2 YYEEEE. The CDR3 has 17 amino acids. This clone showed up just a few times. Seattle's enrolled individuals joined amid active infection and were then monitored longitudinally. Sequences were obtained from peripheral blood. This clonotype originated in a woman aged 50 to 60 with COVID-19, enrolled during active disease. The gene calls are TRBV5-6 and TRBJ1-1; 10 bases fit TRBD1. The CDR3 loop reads CASSLRIPGTGDTEAFF. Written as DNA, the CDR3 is TGTGCCAGCAGCTTAAGGATCCCCGGGACAGGGGACACTGAAGCTTTCTTT. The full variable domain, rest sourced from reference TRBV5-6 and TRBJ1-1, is DAGVTQSPTHLIKTRGQQVTLRCSPKSGHDTVSWYQQALGQGPQFIFQYYEEEERQRGNFPDRFSGHQFPNYSSELNVNALLLGDSALYLCASSLRIPGTGDTEAFFGQGTRLTVV.